These 5 T cell receptor beta chains originate from one sample sequenced in a study of graft-versus-host responses after intestinal transplantation. No antigen is known for these receptors. Repertoires were generated with immunoSEQ multiplex PCR, while TCRdb's copy carries only in-frame clones and drops some. The sample lists 85,000 to 100,000 clones; just over 90% were seen once. The source was unstimulated CD8+ T cells sorted from spleen or lymph node cells, collected before intestinal transplant. The source is a human donor who received an intestinal transplant.

This clone has only one observation. The chain is built from TRBV10-1 and TRBJ1-4, with D maybe TRBD1 (6 bases). V lost 4 bases and J lost 8, with 14 bases in between. The length of the CDR3 is 14 residues. CDR1 is WNHNN, CDR2 SYGVQD, per germline (reference sequence). CDR3 sequence (DNA): TGCGCCAGCAGTGCAGGGGATCCGCGGGAAAAACTGTTTTTT. Amino acid sequence: CASSAGDPREKLFF.

The chain combines TRBV29-1 with TRBJ1-2, with TRBD1 matching 11 bases. Looked up from germline, CDR1 is SQVTM and CDR2 is ANQGSEA. The CDR3 covers 12 residues. With 6 bases clipped from V and 6 bases from J, the junction kept 3 bases outside the gene matches. The CDR3 is CSVPGQGDGYTF. CDR3 nucleotide sequence: TGCAGCGTACCGGGACAGGGGGATGGCTACACCTTC.

The rearrangement uses TRBV12-2 and TRBJ1-5; the table's D call, TRBD1, has no DNA check behind it. TRBV12-2 is classified as a pseudogene. This CDR3 has 17 amino acids. The chain's CDR3 is CASRAPRTGGAGQPQHF. The CDR3, as DNA: TGTGCAAGTCGCGCCCCGAGGACAGGGGGCGCGGGTCAGCCCCAGCATTTT.

The chain uses TRBV7-2 and TRBJ2-3; 12 bases fit TRBD2. Trimming at V came to 0 bases and at J to 8 bases, leaving 6 bases not matched to a gene. Germline CDR1 is SGHTA and CDR2 is FQGNSA. The CDR3 runs to 16 residues. CDR3 sequence (DNA): TGTGCCAGCAGCTTAGCCCTAGCGGGGGGGCCGGTTACGCAGTATTTT. Translated, it gives CASSLALAGGPVTQYF.

The chain carries TRBV5-4 and TRBJ2-7, with 8 bases fitting TRBD1. The CDR3 has 13 amino acids. The J segment lost 4 bases and the V segment lost 0 bases, leaving 0 bases of the junction unmatched. Germline-derived CDR1 and CDR2 are SGHNT and YYREEE (reference sequence). Here the CDR3 reads CASSLDRGYEQYF. CDR3 DNA sequence: TGTGCCAGCAGCTTGGACAGGGGGTACGAGCAGTACTTC.